The subject of this entry is one T cell receptor (beta chain). The data stem from a study of blood T cell repertoires in COVID-19. Measured with immunoSEQ multiplex PCR; TCRdb has only the in-frame clones, and not every one. The sample shows 300,000 to 400,000 clones, approximately 90% of them seen only once. Trimming removed 6 bases at V and 3 bases at J, with 15 bases between. This CDR3 contains 15 residues. Per germline, CDR1 LNHDA and CDR2 SQIVND (reference sequence). The receptor was isolated from a man under 40 with COVID-19, enrolled during active disease. The sequencing sample was made of peripheral blood. The chain is built from TRBV19 and TRBJ1-5; no firm D call. In nucleotides, the CDR3 is TGTGCCAGTAGCCTGGGGAGGATGTACAATCAGCCCCAGCATTTT. Translation gives CASSLGRMYNQPQHF.